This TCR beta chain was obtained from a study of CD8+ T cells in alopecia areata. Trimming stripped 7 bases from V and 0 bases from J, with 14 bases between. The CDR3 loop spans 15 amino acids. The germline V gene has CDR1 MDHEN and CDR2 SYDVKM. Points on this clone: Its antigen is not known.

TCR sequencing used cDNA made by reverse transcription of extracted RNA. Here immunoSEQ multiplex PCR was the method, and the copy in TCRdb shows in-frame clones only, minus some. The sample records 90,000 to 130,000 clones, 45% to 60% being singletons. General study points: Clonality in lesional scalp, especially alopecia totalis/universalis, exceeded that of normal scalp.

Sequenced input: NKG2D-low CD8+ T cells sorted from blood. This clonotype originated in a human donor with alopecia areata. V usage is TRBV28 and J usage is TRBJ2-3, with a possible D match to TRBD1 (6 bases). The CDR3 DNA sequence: TGTGCCAGCACGGGACAAGCAACTAGCACAGATACGCAGTATTTT. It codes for CASTGQATSTDTQYF.